These 3 T cell receptor beta chains originate from one sample sequenced in a study of cytomegalovirus exposure and HLA in healthy donors. Use of 60 Vbeta and 13 Jbeta primers characterized the PCR. Sequencing used immunoSEQ multiplex PCR; TCRdb keeps in-frame clones, though not all of them. The sample includes around 130,000 clones, about 74% of them seen just once. The sample comprised PBMCs. Receptors were obtained from a man aged 35 to 55 in good health and CMV-seropositive.

This clone was seen once. The chain links TRBV19 to TRBJ2-7; 7 positions match TRBD1. The germline V gene encodes CDR1 LNHDA and CDR2 SQIVND (reference sequence). This CDR3 spans 14 amino acids. The V gene end was trimmed by 5 bases and the J gene end by 2 bases; junction bases not matched to a gene: 6. This CDR3 reads CASSSDRWAYEQYF. For the CDR3, the DNA is TGTGCCAGTAGTTCGGACAGGTGGGCCTACGAGCAGTACTTC.

The chain uses TRBV11-1 and TRBJ2-1; 16 bases are a match to TRBD2. CDR3 length: 17 amino acids. Trimming removed 2 bases from V and 10 bases from J; junction bases left unmatched: 8. The germline gives CDR1 SGHAT, CDR2 FQDESV (reference sequence). CDR3 in DNA: TGTGCCAGCAGCTTAAAGGGACTAGCGGGAGGGTCCGGGGAGCAGTTCTTC. Translating gives CASSLKGLAGGSGEQFF. The variable domain in full, with the rest retrieved from reference TRBV11-1 and TRBJ2-1, is EAEVAQSPRYKITEKSQAVAFWCDPISGHATLYWYRQILGQGPELLVQFQDESVVDDSQLPKDRFSAERLKGVDSTLKIQPAELGDSAMYLCASSLKGLAGGSGEQFFGPGTRLTVL.

The chain links TRBV30 to TRBJ2-2; tentative D call: TRBD1 (5 bases). The germline V and J ends were trimmed by 3 bases and 4 bases, with 12 bases remaining between them. Germline V gene lookup returns CDR1 GTSNPN and CDR2 SVGIG (reference sequence). The CDR3 loop spans 14 amino acids. The CDR3 DNA is TGTGCCTGGAGGGCGACAGTGGGCACCGGGGAGCTGTTTTTT. This codes for CAWRATVGTGELFF.